One sample yielded the 27 T cell receptor beta chains listed below, sequenced in a study of OX40 agonist ivuxolimab in advanced cancers. Measured with immunoSEQ multiplex PCR; TCRdb has only the in-frame clones, and not every one. The sample lists 45,000 to 65,000 clones; approximately 90% were seen once. Sequencing used CD4+ or CD8+ T cells sorted from blood, obtained in a trial of the OX40 agonist ivuxolimab. The receptors originated from an adult with an advanced solid tumor such as melanoma, head and neck, liver or kidney cancer.

The V and J genes are TRBV28 and TRBJ1-4, with 10 bases identical to TRBD1. The germline CDR1 and CDR2 sequences are MDHEN and SYDVKM. V gave up 3 bases and J gave up 7 bases; unmatched junction bases: 2. The CDR3 consists of 14 residues. CDR3 DNA sequence: TGTGCCAGCAGTTTCGACAGGGGGCTTGAAAAACTGTTTTTT. It is translated as CASSFDRGLEKLFF.

CDR3 residues: CATSRERESTYEQYF. DNA of the CDR3: TGTGCCACCAGCAGGGAGCGGGAGTCCACCTACGAGCAGTACTTC. The chain recombines TRBV15 with TRBJ2-7; TRBD2 matches at 8 bases. Germline CDR1 LNHNV, CDR2 YYDKDF (reference sequence). V trimming: 3 bases; J trimming: 2 bases; junction bases outside the gene matches: 6. This CDR3 spans 15 amino acids.

The chain joins TRBV28 to TRBJ1-2; 7 bases map to TRBD1. V lost 7 bases, J lost 5 bases, and 13 bases stayed unmatched. The CDR3 contains 15 residues. Germline CDR1 MDHEN, CDR2 SYDVKM. CDR3 bases: TGTGCCAGCACCGAGGGGGCAGGGAGTGCGTATGGCTACACCTTC. This encodes CASTEGAGSAYGYTF.

The chain couples TRBV4-2 to TRBJ2-1, with D maybe TRBD2 (6 bases). The germline V gene encodes CDR1 LGHNA and CDR2 YNFKEQ. The V end lost 2 bases, the J end lost 1 base, and 18 bases lay between the germline ends. The CDR3 runs to 18 residues. The CDR3 here is CASSQTWGRLASYNEQFF. As DNA, the CDR3 is TGTGCCAGCAGCCAAACTTGGGGTAGGCTAGCGTCCTACAATGAGCAGTTCTTC.

The V call is TRBV9, the J call TRBJ1-2; D ambiguous. Between the trimmed V and J ends, which lost 3 bases and 2 bases, there was a span of 11 bases. The germline V gene encodes CDR1 SGDLS and CDR2 YYNGEE. The CDR3 spans 14 residues. As DNA, the CDR3 is TGTGCCAGCAGCGCCCGGGGAGAAAACTATGGCTACACCTTC. Translating it yields CASSARGENYGYTF. The full variable domain, completed using reference TRBV9 and TRBJ1-2, is DSGVTQTPKHLITATGQRVTLRCSPRSGDLSVYWYQQSLDQGLQFLIQYYNGEERAKGNILERFSAQQFPDLHSELNLSSLELGDSALYFCASSARGENYGYTFGSGTRLTVV.

The V call is TRBV19, the J call TRBJ2-5; 10 bases agree with TRBD1. This CDR3 spans 18 amino acids. CDR1 and CDR2 from the germline V gene are LNHDA and SQIVND (reference sequence). V shed 5 bases, J shed 0 bases, and the junction held 12 bases outside the gene matches. DNA for the CDR3: TGTGCCAGTAGTCCCGGTCGCCGACAGGGGGCGTACCAAGAGACCCAGTACTTC. Protein product: CASSPGRRQGAYQETQYF.

This chain joins TRBV15 and TRBJ2-5; weak D call: TRBD1 (5 bases). Germline V lookup: CDR1 LNHNV, CDR2 YYDKDF (reference sequence). The CDR3 has 13 residues. Between the trimmed V and J ends, which lost 1 base and 7 bases, there was a span of 10 bases. CDR3 coding DNA: TGTGCCACCAGCAGAGTAAGGGGTGGGACCCAGTACTTC. Protein: CATSRVRGGTQYF.

The chain links TRBV14 to TRBJ2-5; 13 bases fit TRBD2. V lost 1 base and J lost 2; bases outside the gene matches: 7. The germline gives CDR1 SGHDN, CDR2 FVKESK. The CDR3 extends over 18 amino acids. CDR3 DNA sequence: TGTGCCAGCAGCCAAGTTGATAGGGGACTAGCGGGGCAAGAGACCCAGTACTTC. Translating it yields CASSQVDRGLAGQETQYF.

This rearrangement joins TRBV5-4 to TRBJ2-3, with D maybe TRBD2 (5 bases). The ends were cut back, 4 bases at V and 0 bases at J, with 15 bases in the middle. CDR1 and CDR2 from the germline V gene are SGHNT and YYREEE (reference sequence). This CDR3 has 16 residues. The CDR3 DNA sequence: TGTGCCAGCAGCCCCGGGTGGGAGCGGAGCACAGATACGCAGTATTTT. Its protein is CASSPGWERSTDTQYF.

This chain connects TRBV11-2 to TRBJ1-1; 8 nucleotides agree with TRBD1. V shed 6 bases and J 4 bases; nucleotides not matched to a gene: 4. Germline V gene data show CDR1 as SGHAT and CDR2 as FQNNGV. CDR3 length: 13 residues. The CDR3 nucleotides read TGTGCCAGCAGTACCCAGGGGGCCACTGAAGCTTTCTTT. Its translation is CASSTQGATEAFF.

This clone has more than one count but fewer than ten. The chain has TRBV29-1 and TRBJ1-1; weak D call: TRBD1 (6 bases). Germline-derived CDR1 and CDR2 are SQVTM and ANQGSEA. The length of the CDR3 is 14 residues. V lost 4 bases and J lost 3, with 15 bases in between. The CDR3 DNA sequence: TGCAGCGTTGTCCCCCAGGGGAAATACACTGAAGCTTTCTTT. Translating gives CSVVPQGKYTEAFF.

This clone has a handful of counts. The CDR3 nucleotides are TGCGCCAGCAACACAGGGGGAGGCGCAGATACGCAGTATTTT. Protein: CASNTGGGADTQYF. The V call is TRBV5-1, the J call TRBJ2-3; 8 bases are a match to TRBD1. This CDR3 is 14 amino acids long. V was clipped by 6 bases and J by 4 bases; unmatched bases: 7. CDR1 and CDR2 from the germline V gene are SGHRS and YFSETQ.

The chain carries TRBV5-6 and TRBJ1-2; D unclear. V lost 1 base to trimming and J lost 7 bases, with 5 bases between them. Germline V gives CDR1 SGHDT, CDR2 YYEEEE. The CDR3 runs 11 residues. The CDR3 reads CASSLRVGYTF. Here the CDR3 DNA reads TGTGCCAGCAGCTTGCGGGTTGGCTACACCTTC.

The chain is built from TRBV28 and TRBJ1-5, with 8 bases fitting TRBD1. The germline gives CDR1 MDHEN, CDR2 SYDVKM. V gave up 4 bases and J gave up 7 bases; unmatched junction bases: 6. The CDR3 is 14 amino acids. CDR3 protein: CASSSQGAWQPQHF. Written as DNA, the CDR3 is TGTGCCAGCAGTTCTCAGGGGGCCTGGCAGCCCCAGCATTTT.

This chain connects TRBV2 to TRBJ2-5; perhaps TRBD1 as D (6 bases). Germline V gene lookup returns CDR1 SNHLY and CDR2 FYNNEI. The germline V and J ends were trimmed by 4 bases and 1 base, with 10 bases remaining between them. The CDR3 covers 14 residues. This CDR3 reads CASSADSLQETQYF. CDR3 sequence (DNA): TGTGCCAGCAGTGCGGACAGCCTCCAAGAGACCCAGTACTTC.

This chain links TRBV19 with TRBJ1-2; 9 bases are a match to TRBD1. CDR3 length equals 15 residues. J lost 3 bases, V lost 7 bases, and 9 bases had no gene match. Germline-derived CDR1 and CDR2 are LNHDA and SQIVND (reference sequence). CDR3 in amino acids: CASTTGTGFDYGYTF. The CDR3 coding sequence is TGTGCCAGTACCACCGGGACAGGGTTCGACTATGGCTACACCTTC. Full variable domain (remainder filled in from reference TRBV19 and TRBJ1-2): DGGITQSPKYLFRKEGQNVTLSCEQNLNHDAMYWYRQDPGQGLRLIYYSQIVNDFQKGDIAEGYSVSREKKESFPLTVTSAQKNPTAFYLCASTTGTGFDYGYTFGSGTRLTVV.

The V gene is TRBV19, the J gene TRBJ2-4, with 8 bases identical to TRBD1. Germline V gives CDR1 LNHDA, CDR2 SQIVND (reference sequence). The CDR3 is 16 residues long. Trimming took 0 bases from V and 5 from J; bases not matched to a gene: 6. The CDR3 DNA reads TGTGCCAGTAGTATAGACCCAGGGGGCGGCCAAAACATTCAGTACTTC. This codes for CASSIDPGGGQNIQYF.

This rearrangement joins TRBV7-2 to TRBJ2-5, with 7 positions matching TRBD2. CDR3 length: 16 residues. Germline CDR1 SGHTA, CDR2 FQGNSA. V was pared by 5 bases and J by 1 base, with 10 bases of the junction left unmatched. The CDR3 protein is CASSPLPGLPQETQYF. For the CDR3, the DNA is TGTGCCAGCAGCCCCCTACCGGGACTACCCCAAGAGACCCAGTACTTC. Combining the CDR3 with reference TRBV7-2 and TRBJ2-5 gives the whole variable domain GAGVSQSPSNKVTEKGKDVELRCDPISGHTALYWYRQSLGQGLEFLIYFQGNSAPDKSGLPSDRFSAERTGGSVSTLTIQRTQQEDSAVYLCASSPLPGLPQETQYFGPGTRLLVL.

The chain uses TRBV4-1 and TRBJ1-4; the D gene is possibly TRBD1 (6 bases). CDR3 length equals 16 residues. V lost 3 bases to trimming and J lost 2 bases, with 13 bases between them. CDR1 and CDR2 (germline): MGHRA, YSYEKL. The DNA of the CDR3 is TGCGCCAGCAGCCACCAACAGGGTTTGACTAATGAAAAACTGTTTTTT. It encodes CASSHQQGLTNEKLFF.

This clone was counted a few times. The chain joins TRBV30 to TRBJ2-7, with 7 bases matching TRBD1. With V trimmed by 0 bases and J by 4 bases, 15 bases remained unmatched. The CDR3 spans 17 residues. Germline CDR1 GTSNPN, CDR2 SVGIG (reference sequence). The CDR3: CAWSVIRDSFPRYEQYF. CDR3 bases: TGTGCCTGGAGTGTAATCCGGGACAGCTTCCCTCGGTACGAGCAGTACTTC.

This chain joins TRBV2 and TRBJ2-7, with D hard to call. Between the trimmed V and J ends, which lost 5 bases and 2 bases, there was a span of 16 bases. Germline lookup yields CDR1 SNHLY and CDR2 FYNNEI. The CDR3 totals 15 residues. This CDR3 is CASSPGLPGPYEQYF. The CDR3 DNA reads TGTGCCAGCAGTCCCGGGCTCCCCGGCCCCTACGAGCAGTACTTC.

V usage is TRBV5-6 and J usage is TRBJ2-7; no clear D. The ends were cut back, 2 bases at V and 3 bases at J, with 9 bases in the middle. This CDR3 has 13 residues. Germline V gene sequence: CDR1 SGHDT, CDR2 YYEEEE. The CDR3 nucleotides read TGTGCCAGCAGCTTCGGACGGTACTACGAGCAGTACTTC. It codes for CASSFGRYYEQYF. Using reference TRBV5-6 and TRBJ2-7 for the parts outside the CDR3, the full variable domain is DAGVTQSPTHLIKTRGQQVTLRCSPKSGHDTVSWYQQALGQGPQFIFQYYEEEERQRGNFPDRFSGHQFPNYSSELNVNALLLGDSALYLCASSFGRYYEQYFGPGTRLTVT.

The chain is built from TRBV2 and TRBJ2-2, with D possibly TRBD2 on 5 matching bases. Trimming pared 6 bases from V and 5 bases from J, leaving 10 bases between. CDR1 is SNHLY, CDR2 FYNNEI, per germline. CDR3 length: 13 amino acids. CDR3 in amino acids: CASRTERTGELFF. The CDR3 nucleotides read TGTGCCAGCAGAACAGAGCGGACCGGGGAGCTGTTTTTT.

Only a few counts were recorded for this clone. The rearrangement uses TRBV7-2 and TRBJ2-6; D perhaps matches TRBD2 (5 bases). This CDR3 comprises 16 residues. The V end lost 1 base, the J end lost 2 bases, and 9 bases lay between the germline ends. From germline, CDR1 is SGHTA and CDR2 FQGNSA. The CDR3: CASSLGAGAGANVLTF. The DNA of the CDR3 is TGTGCCAGCAGCTTAGGGGCCGGGGCTGGGGCCAACGTCCTGACTTTC.

The J gene is TRBJ1-5, the V gene TRBV27, with 7 bases identical to TRBD1. Unmatched junction bases numbered 8, after V lost 5 bases and J lost 4 bases. Germline V gene lookup returns CDR1 MNHEY and CDR2 SMNVEV (reference sequence). The CDR3 spans 15 residues. The CDR3 reads CASSPLDRINQPQHF. The CDR3 coding sequence is TGTGCCAGCAGTCCCCTGGACAGGATAAATCAGCCCCAGCATTTT.

The gene calls are TRBV19 and TRBJ1-5; 7 bases map to TRBD1. Trimming at V came to 5 bases and at J to 6 bases, leaving 7 bases not matched to a gene. CDR3 length: 14 residues. The germline gives CDR1 LNHDA, CDR2 SQIVND (reference sequence). CDR3 DNA sequence: TGTGCCAGTAGTCCTGACAGGGAGACTCAGCCCCAGCATTTT. Protein: CASSPDRETQPQHF. The full variable domain, completed using reference TRBV19 and TRBJ1-5, is DGGITQSPKYLFRKEGQNVTLSCEQNLNHDAMYWYRQDPGQGLRLIYYSQIVNDFQKGDIAEGYSVSREKKESFPLTVTSAQKNPTAFYLCASSPDRETQPQHFGDGTRLSIL.

V is TRBV19 and J is TRBJ1-1, with unresolved D. CDR3 length: 14 amino acids. Germline V gene lookup returns CDR1 LNHDA and CDR2 SQIVND (reference sequence). The V and J ends lost 3 bases and 2 bases respectively, with 10 bases between them. For the CDR3, the DNA is TGTGCCAGTAGTATGATCGGGTTTAACACTGAAGCTTTCTTT. This sequence encodes CASSMIGFNTEAFF.